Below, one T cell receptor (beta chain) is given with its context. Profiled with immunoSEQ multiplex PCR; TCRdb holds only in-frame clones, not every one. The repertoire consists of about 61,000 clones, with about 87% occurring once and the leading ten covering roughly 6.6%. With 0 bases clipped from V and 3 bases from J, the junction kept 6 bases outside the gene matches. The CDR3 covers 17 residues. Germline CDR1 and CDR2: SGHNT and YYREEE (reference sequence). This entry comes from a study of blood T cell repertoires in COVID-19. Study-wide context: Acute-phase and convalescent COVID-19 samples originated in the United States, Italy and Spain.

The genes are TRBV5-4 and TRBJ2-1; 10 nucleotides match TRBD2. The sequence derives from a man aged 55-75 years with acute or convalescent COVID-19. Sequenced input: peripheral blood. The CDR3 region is CASSLVGLAGDYNEQFF. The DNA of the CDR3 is TGTGCCAGCAGCTTGGTGGGCCTAGCGGGGGACTACAATGAGCAGTTCTTC.